This TCR beta chain was documented in a study of metastatic and nonmetastatic thyroid tumors. Study context: Peripheral blood and tumor or nodule samples from malignant and benign thyroid patients were compared.

There are 15 residues in the CDR3. Germline V gives CDR1 SNHLY, CDR2 FYNNEI. The V and J ends lost 7 bases and 0 bases respectively, with 16 bases between them. Study observations and caveats: In blood and tumor, TCR beta diversity was reportedly significantly higher in malignant thyroid tumors than in benign nodules.

Per the original methods: The authors used CDR3 differences across clinicopathological groups to build a distant-metastasis classifier for papillary thyroid cancer. Using MiXCR, TCRdb re-called clones from the PCR reads. The V and J calls were not made by the authors but by TCRdb's processing. The table has 85,000 to 100,000 clones, more than 9.5% seen once. All patients were treatment-naive before thyroid surgery. The table lists this clone with a few counts. Its target is not known. Just one base apart from a much larger clone, this may be a read error. The chain links TRBV2 to TRBJ2-7, with no clear D. The specimen was blood. The source of this sequence is a female donor with papillary thyroid cancer or a benign thyroid nodule (not recorded which). Some clones in this sample may be carry-over from other donors' samples. The CDR3 is CASKIQVPYSYEQYF. CDR3 bases: TGTGCCAGCAAGATCCAAGTACCCTACTCCTACGAGCAGTACTTC.